This T cell receptor beta chain originates from a study of shared clonotypes between healthy human individuals. Looked up from germline, CDR1 is SGHKS and CDR2 is YYEKEE (reference sequence). V dropped 4 bases and J dropped 2 bases, with 16 bases sitting between them. The CDR3 loop spans 16 amino acids. Some clones are missing from TCRdb's copy, which holds only in-frame ones; the method was immunoSEQ multiplex PCR. The table has hundreds of thousands of clones, approximately 96% seen once. Terminally differentiated effector memory CD45RA+ cells were excluded from the naive CD8 cells, which were CD45RO-negative and positively selected for CCR7.

What was sequenced was naive CD8+ T cells sorted from blood. The chain couples TRBV5-5 to TRBJ1-5; D is possibly TRBD1 (6 bases). This sequence was found in a man under 40 in good health. In DNA, the CDR3 is TGTGCCAGCAGCCCTTCACAGGGTTACGGCAATCAGCCCCAGCATTTT. As protein: CASSPSQGYGNQPQHF. The whole variable domain, filled in from reference TRBV5-5 and TRBJ1-5, reads DAGVTQSPTHLIKTRGQQVTLRCSPISGHKSVSWYQQVLGQGPQFIFQYYEKEERGRGNFPDRFSARQFPNYSSELNVNALLLGDSALYLCASSPSQGYGNQPQHFGDGTRLSIL.